Following are 24 T cell receptor beta chains from one sample sequenced in a study of Ad26.COV2.S vaccination and SARS-CoV-2 variants. Using immunoSEQ multiplex PCR, the repertoire was profiled, and TCRdb retains in-frame clones only, with some absent. The sample has about 420,000 clones, around nine tenths seen once; the top ten hold 3.6%. Described treatment: roughly 20 received Ad26.COV2.S at low or high dose, single or two shots; about 5 received placebo; per-sample allocation not given. Samples came from day 63 after the first vaccine or placebo injection. Sample: peripheral blood, taken in a trial of Ad26.COV2.S vaccine versus placebo. Every receptor here comes from a person between 18 and 59 years old who received the Ad26.COV2.S COVID-19 vaccine or a placebo.

V gene TRBV27 combines with J gene TRBJ2-6; 10 bases align to TRBD1. V lost 3 bases, J lost 0 bases, and 17 bases stayed unmatched. This CDR3 comprises 22 residues. CDR1 is MNHEY, CDR2 SMNVEV, per germline (reference sequence). The CDR3 DNA is TGTGCCAGCAGTTTCTTCCGGGACAGGGGCCTCGGTGGGGACTCTGGGGCCAACGTCCTGACTTTC. Its protein is CASSFFRDRGLGGDSGANVLTF.

The genes are TRBV24-1 and TRBJ2-3; 8 nucleotides line up with TRBD2. V trimming: 4 bases; J trimming: 0 bases; junction bases outside the gene matches: 5. The germline gives CDR1 KGHDR, CDR2 SFDVKD. The CDR3 totals 16 residues. CDR3: CATSDTRGVSTDTQYF. The CDR3 DNA is TGTGCCACCAGTGACACGCGGGGGGTTAGCACAGATACGCAGTATTTT.

V usage is TRBV6-2 or TRBV6-3 and J usage is TRBJ1-5; possible D gene TRBD1, 5 bases. The V and J ends lost 5 bases and 6 bases respectively, with 17 bases between them. Germline loops: CDR1 MNHEY, CDR2 SVGEGT. The CDR3 runs 15 residues. The CDR3: CASSVAGRVSQPQHF. CDR3 nucleotides: TGTGCCAGCAGTGTAGCAGGGAGGGTATCTCAGCCCCAGCATTTT.

The rearrangement links TRBV2 to TRBJ1-2; 9 nucleotides align to TRBD1. Germline-derived CDR1 and CDR2 are SNHLY and FYNNEI. There are 14 residues in the CDR3. The V segment lost 5 bases and the J segment 7 bases; nucleotides outside the gene matches: 8. CDR3 nucleotide sequence: TGTGCCAGCAGTCCGACAGGGGGTGCTATTGGCTACACCTTC. It encodes CASSPTGGAIGYTF.

The chain carries TRBV4-2 and TRBJ1-2, with D hard to call. Germline CDR1 is LGHNA and CDR2 is YNFKEQ. The CDR3 length is 14 residues. V lost 2 bases to trimming and J lost 4 bases, with 11 bases between them. DNA of the CDR3: TGTGCCAGCAGCCAATTGGGAATGGGCTATGGCTACACCTTC. Translating gives CASSQLGMGYGYTF.

The chain combines TRBV10-3 with TRBJ2-1; 7 bases align to TRBD2. After removal of 0 bases from V and 7 bases from J, the junction contained 15 bases not matched to a gene. The CDR3 runs 18 residues. Germline CDR1 is ENHRY and CDR2 is SYGVKD. The CDR3 protein is CAISESMPPQRGENEQFF. CDR3 DNA sequence: TGTGCCATCAGTGAGTCGATGCCGCCCCAGCGGGGAGAAAATGAGCAGTTCTTC.

The chain recombines TRBV19 with TRBJ1-1, with 9 nucleotides matching TRBD1. The junction had 5 bases not matched to a gene; V was cut back by 4 bases and J by 8 bases. The CDR3 covers 13 residues. CDR1 is LNHDA and CDR2 is SQIVND in the germline V gene (reference sequence). The CDR3, as DNA: TGTGCCAGTAGTACCGGACAGGGGAGAGAAGCTTTCTTT. It encodes CASSTGQGREAFF.

The J gene is TRBJ2-5, the V gene TRBV28, with D unresolved. Trimming shortened V by 9 bases and J by 5 bases, and 16 bases separated the two germline ends. This CDR3 comprises 13 residues. Germline values: CDR1 MDHEN, CDR2 SYDVKM. As DNA, the CDR3 is TGTGCCAGTACCCGTCTCGTGGCGGAGACCCAGTACTTC. Amino acids: CASTRLVAETQYF.

This clone has a single count. The chain has TRBV6-2 or TRBV6-3 and TRBJ2-7; no definite D call. CDR1 and CDR2 from the germline V gene are MNHEY and SVGEGT. V dropped 3 bases and J dropped 4 bases, with 7 bases sitting between them. This CDR3 region has 12 residues. In DNA, the CDR3 is TGTGCCAGCAGTTATCTCAGGTACGAGCAGTACTTC. Protein product: CASSYLRYEQYF.

The chain recombines TRBV7-2 with TRBJ2-5; 14 positions match TRBD2. Trimming at V came to 4 bases and at J to 5 bases, leaving 12 bases not matched to a gene. This CDR3 is 18 amino acids long. Germline loops: CDR1 SGHTA, CDR2 FQGNSA. The CDR3 DNA sequence: TGTGCCAGCAGCTCCTACCGGACTAGCGGGGGGTCGGGCGAGACCCAGTACTTC. Residues: CASSSYRTSGGSGETQYF. The full variable domain, completed using reference TRBV7-2 and TRBJ2-5, is GAGVSQSPSNKVTEKGKDVELRCDPISGHTALYWYRQSLGQGLEFLIYFQGNSAPDKSGLPSDRFSAERTGGSVSTLTIQRTQQEDSAVYLCASSSYRTSGGSGETQYFGPGTRLLVL.

The chain employs TRBV11-2 and TRBJ1-6; D is undetermined. Between the trimmed V and J ends, which lost 5 bases and 9 bases, there was a span of 8 bases. The CDR3 spans 12 residues. Germline CDR1 SGHAT, CDR2 FQNNGV. The CDR3 loop reads CASSNRVSPLHF. CDR3 coding DNA: TGTGCCAGCAGCAACAGAGTTTCACCCCTCCACTTT. The complete variable domain, with remaining parts taken from reference TRBV11-2 and TRBJ1-6, reads EAGVAQSPRYKIIEKRQSVAFWCNPISGHATLYWYQQILGQGPKLLIQFQNNGVVDDSQLPKDRFSAERLKGVDSTLKIQPAKLEDSAVYLCASSNRVSPLHFGNGTRLTVT.

The chain carries TRBV6-5 and TRBJ2-1; 7 nucleotides agree with TRBD1. V shed 6 bases, J shed 0 bases, and the junction held 5 bases outside the gene matches. In germline, CDR1 is MNHEY, CDR2 SVGAGI. CDR3 length equals 15 residues. Written as DNA, the CDR3 is TGTGCCAGCAGCTTGGACAGGAGCTCCTACAATGAGCAGTTCTTC. Its translation: CASSLDRSSYNEQFF.

The chain uses TRBV28 and TRBJ1-3; D may be TRBD1 (6 bases). Trimming cost V 6 bases and J 8 bases, with 14 bases left between them. In germline, CDR1 is MDHEN, CDR2 SYDVKM. This CDR3 contains 13 residues. The CDR3 spells CASSAREGDTIYF. Written as DNA, the CDR3 is TGTGCCAGCAGCGCCAGAGAGGGGGACACCATATATTTT.

This chain uses TRBV9 with TRBJ1-2, with D uncertain. There are 9 residues in the CDR3. The V gene lost 8 bases and the J gene lost 8 bases, with 7 bases spanning the gap. The V gene's germline CDR1 is SGDLS and CDR2 YYNGEE. In DNA form, the CDR3 reads TGTGCCAGACGAGGGGGCTACACCTTC. Amino acid sequence: CARRGGYTF.

The chain has TRBV3-1 (or the pseudogene TRBV3-2) and TRBJ2-5; D is perhaps TRBD1 (5 bases). The V gene lost 5 bases and the J gene lost 4 bases, with 11 bases spanning the gap. Germline V gene sequence: CDR1 LGHDT, CDR2 YNNKEL (reference sequence). This CDR3 is 13 amino acids long. The CDR3 region has the DNA TGTGCCAGCAGCTTGGCAGGGTCAGAGACCCAGTACTTC. Translated, it gives CASSLAGSETQYF.

V gene TRBV6-5 combines with J gene TRBJ1-2; D not certain. V shed 0 bases and J shed 9 bases, with 11 bases lying between them. Germline assignment: CDR1 MNHEY and CDR2 SVGAGI. CDR3 size: 13 residues. The CDR3 DNA follows: TGTGCCAGCAGTTACTCGTCAGCTTATAGCTACACCTTC. It encodes CASSYSSAYSYTF.

V gene TRBV7-9 combines with J gene TRBJ2-3; TRBD1 agrees at 8 bases. The CDR3 length is 12 residues. CDR1 SEHNR and CDR2 FQNEAQ come from the germline V gene (reference sequence). V was clipped by 4 bases and J by 14 bases; unmatched bases: 8. CDR3 protein: CASSSDRDYRYF. In DNA form, the CDR3 reads TGTGCCAGCAGCTCGGACAGGGATTATCGGTATTTT.

V usage is TRBV30 and J usage is TRBJ1-2; TRBD1 matches at 8 bases. The CDR3 has 13 amino acids. Per germline, CDR1 GTSNPN and CDR2 SVGIG (reference sequence). V trimming: 0 bases; J trimming: 8 bases; junction bases outside the gene matches: 5. As DNA, the CDR3 is TGTGCCTGGAGTGTTAGGACAGGGATAGGCTACACCTTC. It is translated as CAWSVRTGIGYTF.

The chain joins TRBV10-2 to TRBJ2-7; 12 bases are shared with TRBD1. Germline assignment: CDR1 WSHSY and CDR2 SAAADI. This CDR3 has 16 residues. With 7 bases clipped from V and 5 bases from J, the junction kept 12 bases outside the gene matches. CDR3 DNA sequence: TGCGCCAGCACCGATGCGCCCGGGACAGGGGGCGACGAGCAGTACTTC. Protein sequence: CASTDAPGTGGDEQYF.

The V call is TRBV11-3, the J call TRBJ2-2; 11 nucleotides agree with TRBD1. V dropped 4 bases and J dropped 6; count of bases not matched to a gene: 7. Germline loops: CDR1 SGHNT, CDR2 YENEEA. The CDR3 contains 16 residues. The CDR3 DNA is TGTGCCAGCAGCTCCGACCGGACAGGGGGCCCCGGGGAGCTGTTTTTT. The encoded protein is CASSSDRTGGPGELFF.

The chain uses TRBV27 and TRBJ1-6; D is ambiguous. Germline V gives CDR1 MNHEY, CDR2 SMNVEV (reference sequence). This CDR3 is built from 13 residues. Trimming removed 8 bases from V and 3 bases from J, with 8 bases in between. CDR3 coding DNA: TGTGCCAGCTGTCGCTTCTATAATTCACCCCTCCACTTT. Protein product: CASCRFYNSPLHF.

The chain joins TRBV12-3 or TRBV12-4 to TRBJ1-2; no definite D call. The CDR3 is 13 amino acids. Trimming cost V 5 bases and J 3 bases, with 10 bases left between them. CDR3 sequence (DNA): TGTGCCAGCAGTGGCAGGAATGACTATGGCTACACCTTC. Its protein product is CASSGRNDYGYTF.

This clone was found a few times. The chain links TRBV2 to TRBJ2-5; a weak D match, TRBD1 (6 bases). Germline-derived CDR1 and CDR2 are SNHLY and FYNNEI. V lost 7 bases to trimming and J lost 5 bases, with 20 bases between them. CDR3 length equals 15 residues. CDR3 residues: CASTEGVRDGETQYF. CDR3 DNA: TGTGCCAGCACTGAGGGGGTGAGAGATGGGGAGACCCAGTACTTC. Full variable domain (missing parts from reference TRBV2 and TRBJ2-5): EPEVTQTPSHQVTQMGQEVILRCVPISNHLYFYWYRQILGQKVEFLVSFYNNEISEKSEIFDDQFSVERPDGSNFTLKIRSTKLEDSAMYFCASTEGVRDGETQYFGPGTRLLVL.

This chain uses TRBV9 with TRBJ1-6, with D unclear. Germline V CDR1 and CDR2: SGDLS, YYNGEE. This CDR3 has 15 residues. V shed 0 bases and J shed 10 bases, with 14 bases lying between them. This CDR3 is CASSVGQPTTSPLHF. DNA of the CDR3: TGTGCCAGCAGCGTAGGGCAGCCAACGACCTCACCCCTCCACTTT.